The entry below gives a single T cell receptor (beta chain) sequence along with its context. Antigen unknown. This sample stems from a study of T-cell reconstitution after alpha-beta-depleted transplantation in children. Construction of the TCRbeta library involved unique molecular identifiers. MiXCR, applied by TCRdb to the PCR reads, yields one record per CDR3 protein. Here the sample spans about 470,000 distinct CDR3 sequences, roughly 43% being singletons. General study points: By one year post-transplant, T-cell counts and diversity largely arose from T cells that were newly produced.

CDR3 length: 15 amino acids. The germline V and J ends were trimmed by 0 bases and 9 bases, with 12 bases remaining between them. The germline V gene encodes CDR1 SGHVS and CDR2 FQNEAQ. V is TRBV7-8 and J is TRBJ2-6; possibly TRBD2 for D (5 bases). The material was PBMCs, obtained before TCRalphabeta/CD19-depleted stem cell transplant. This clonotype was sampled from a girl aged 2 to 9 with aplastic anemia, due to receive a stem cell transplant. DNA of the CDR3: TGTGCCAGCAGCTTAGCGCGGGTCGGTGTCAACGTCCTGACTTTC. Translating gives CASSLARVGVNVLTF.